These 2 T cell receptor beta chains came from one sample sequenced in a study of blood T cell repertoires in COVID-19. Produced via immunoSEQ multiplex PCR; TCRdb's table is partial and in-frame only. The table has approximately 170,000 clones, less than 85% seen once. Sequencing was carried out using peripheral blood. The receptors shown here come from a woman of 80 years or more with acute or convalescent COVID-19.

This clone appeared many times. This sequence joins TRBV7-2 and TRBJ2-7; a possible D gene is TRBD1 (5 bases). CDR1 is SGHTA and CDR2 is FQGNSA in the germline V gene. Trimming removed 4 bases from V and 1 base from J, with 11 bases in between. This CDR3 has 14 amino acids. The chain's CDR3 is CASSSKTGSYEQYF. The DNA for the CDR3 is TGTGCCAGCAGCTCAAAAACAGGTTCCTACGAGCAGTACTTC.

V usage is TRBV5-1 and J usage is TRBJ2-1; 8 nucleotides match TRBD2. Germline loops: CDR1 SGHRS, CDR2 YFSETQ. CDR3 length: 17 amino acids. Losses at the gene ends were 2 bases for V and 3 bases for J; bases not matched to a gene: 10. The CDR3 DNA reads TGCGCCAGCAGCTTAACCACTAGCGGAGCAATCTACAATGAGCAGTTCTTC. Its translation: CASSLTTSGAIYNEQFF. Full variable domain (rest looked up from reference TRBV5-1 and TRBJ2-1): KAGVTQTPRYLIKTRGQQVTLSCSPISGHRSVSWYQQTPGQGLQFLFEYFSETQRNKGNFPGRFSGRQFSNSRSEMNVSTLELGDSALYLCASSLTTSGAIYNEQFFGPGTRLTVL.